Listed here are 2 T cell receptor beta chains from one sample, sequenced in a study of tumor-infiltrating lymphocytes in localized non-small cell lung cancer. Here immunoSEQ multiplex PCR was the method, and the copy in TCRdb shows in-frame clones only, minus some. The table records about 24,000 clones, 50% to 80% of them present only once. Sequencing was done on a sample of lung tumor tissue. The receptors shown here come from a human donor with non-small cell lung cancer.

This clone has only a few counts. The chain links TRBV19 to TRBJ2-5, with a tentative D call TRBD2 (5 bases). CDR1 is LNHDA, CDR2 SQIVND, per germline (reference sequence). Trimming took off 2 bases at V and 2 bases at J, with 9 bases between the two ends. This CDR3 comprises 14 residues. The CDR3 nucleotides read TGTGCCAGTAGTATATTGGGCGGGCAAGAGACCCAGTACTTC. It yields the protein CASSILGGQETQYF. Drawing the rest from reference TRBV19 and TRBJ2-5, the complete variable domain is DGGITQSPKYLFRKEGQNVTLSCEQNLNHDAMYWYRQDPGQGLRLIYYSQIVNDFQKGDIAEGYSVSREKKESFPLTVTSAQKNPTAFYLCASSILGGQETQYFGPGTRLLVL.

The chain has TRBV20-1 and TRBJ2-3; no clear D. V lost 3 bases to trimming and J lost 7 bases, with 5 bases between them. CDR3 length: 10 amino acids. Germline values: CDR1 DFQATT, CDR2 SNEGSKA (reference sequence). This CDR3 is CSARRNTQYF. CDR3 nucleotides: TGCAGTGCTAGGAGGAATACGCAGTATTTT.